This T cell receptor beta chain was profiled in a study of blood T cells in healthy people across ages. Study-wide results and caveats: Versus aged donors, long-lived donors had higher diversity and more naive CD4+ cells. Unsorted PBMCs prevented conclusive naive versus antigen-experienced comparison. Estimates drawn from one million T cells were deemed to understate diversity.

The ends lost 8 bases at V and 11 bases at J; junction bases unmatched: 35. CDR1 and CDR2 from the germline V gene are SGHRS and YFSETQ. The CDR3 runs 20 residues. Every donor provided around 9.3 milliliters of peripheral blood. Primed by a sample-barcoded 5' primer and a J-beta primer mix, a second PCR proceeded for 7 to 11 cycles. In TCRdb, the 5' RACE reads were re-called with MiXCR into one record per CDR3 protein. Among about 780,000 distinct CDR3 sequences, around half were seen once, and the ten largest hold about a sixth. The table lists this clonotype with a few counts. Its antigen is unidentified.

Input material: blood. This receptor was obtained from an elderly man in good health. This chain joins TRBV5-1 and TRBJ2-5; TRBD2 aligns across 8 bases. The CDR3 is CARVMGLAGVETLYYNEQYF. The CDR3 nucleotides read TGCGCCAGGGTTATGGGGCTAGCGGGCGTCGAAACCCTCTACTACAATGAGCAGTACTTC.